This T cell receptor beta chain is from a study of blood T cell repertoires in COVID-19. Study summary: Acute-phase and convalescent COVID-19 samples originated in the United States, Italy and Spain.

Per the authors' pipeline: Estimated nucleated cell counts came from reference gene primer amplification. Profiled with immunoSEQ multiplex PCR; TCRdb holds only in-frame clones, not every one. V and J calls and clone size come straight from that table; D and trimming were deduced from the DNA. Of more than 12,000 clones in the sample, 85% to 90% were seen once. The germline V gene encodes CDR1 DFQATT and CDR2 SNEGSKA (reference sequence). Trimming cost V 3 bases and J 5 bases, with 5 bases left between them. This CDR3 has 11 residues. The sample taken for sequencing was peripheral blood. The receptor was derived from a woman aged 70 to 79 in a cohort sampled during active or convalescent COVID-19. V and J are TRBV20-1 and TRBJ2-1, with D unclear. The CDR3 sequence is CSASGNNEQFF. In nucleotides, the CDR3 is TGCAGTGCTAGTGGTAACAATGAGCAGTTCTTC.